The 10 T cell receptor beta chains reported below all come from one sample, sequenced in a study of CD8 T cells in Susac syndrome. Random hexamers primed reverse transcription of 0.5 to 1 ug RNA. TCRdb independently ran MiXCR on the immunoSEQ multiplex PCR reads; one entry per CDR3 protein. The data show approximately 200,000 distinct CDR3 sequences, roughly 94% seen once. Sample: CD4+ T cells from PBMCs. These receptor sequences come from a human donor with multiple sclerosis.

The rearrangement links TRBV5-1 to TRBJ2-2; D is perhaps TRBD1 (6 bases). In germline, CDR1 is SGHRS, CDR2 YFSETQ. Trimming cost V 4 bases and J 0 bases, with 10 bases left between them. CDR3 size: 15 residues. This CDR3 is CASSPGHTNTGELFF. Written as DNA, the CDR3 is TGCGCCAGCAGCCCGGGACATACGAACACCGGGGAGCTGTTTTTT.

For this clonotype: Because the CDR3 is missing its conserved closing phenylalanine or tryptophan, this is likely a read error. The V gene is TRBV29-1, the J gene TRBJ2-7; D is perhaps TRBD1 (5 bases). Germline V gives CDR1 SQVTM, CDR2 ANQGSEA. V was shortened by 4 bases and J by 6 bases, with 16 bases between the two germline ends. The CDR3 is 13 residues long. DNA for the CDR3: TGCAGCGTTGGTCAGGGTGCGAAGGGCGAGCAGTACTCC. Translated, it gives CSVGQGAKGEQYS.

J is TRBJ1-5 and V is TRBV20-1; a weak D match, TRBD1 (5 bases). Germline CDR1 and CDR2: DFQATT and SNEGSKA (reference sequence). Trimming pared 6 bases from V and 2 bases from J, leaving 11 bases between. This CDR3 has 13 residues. The CDR3 is CSAPGPGNQPQHF. As DNA, the CDR3 is TGCAGTGCCCCGGGACCCGGCAATCAGCCCCAGCATTTT.

V and J are TRBV27 and TRBJ1-2; D is uncertain. V shed 3 bases and J shed 3 bases, with 11 bases lying between them. Germline V gives CDR1 MNHEY, CDR2 SMNVEV (reference sequence). The CDR3 extends over 14 amino acids. CDR3 protein: CASSFDSEYYGYTF. CDR3 nucleotides: TGTGCCAGCAGTTTCGATAGCGAGTACTATGGCTACACCTTC.

The chain combines TRBV20-1 with TRBJ2-7, with D possibly being TRBD2 (5 bases). CDR1 and CDR2 (germline): DFQATT, SNEGSKA (reference sequence). V shed 3 bases and J shed 1 base, with 13 bases lying between them. The CDR3 loop spans 14 amino acids. The DNA of the CDR3 is TGCAGTGCTAGGTCCTCTCGGGGATCCTACGAGCAGTACGTC. This encodes CSARSSRGSYEQYV.

A single count supports this clonotype. The V and J genes are TRBV10-3 and TRBJ1-2; D call uncertain. This CDR3 has 14 residues. The germline gives CDR1 ENHRY, CDR2 SYGVKD. Trimming cost V 0 bases and J 2 bases, with 7 bases left between them. The CDR3 region is CAISESSPNYGYTF. CDR3 DNA sequence: TGTGCCATCAGTGAGTCGAGCCCGAACTATGGCTACACCTTC.

The chain employs TRBV7-9 and TRBJ2-1, with D possibly being TRBD1 or TRBD2 (5 bases each). In germline, CDR1 is SEHNR, CDR2 FQNEAQ (reference sequence). The CDR3 consists of 13 residues. Trimming left V 4 bases short and J 10 bases short, with 14 bases between. The CDR3 sequence: CASSSLGVHEQFF. Written as DNA, the CDR3 is TGTGCCAGCAGCTCATTGGGGGTCCACGAGCAGTTCTTC.

V is TRBV3-1 and J is TRBJ1-2, with TRBD1 matching over 8 bases. CDR1 and CDR2 from the germline V gene are LGHDT and YNNKEL (reference sequence). Germline trimming cut 2 bases from V and 6 bases from J; bases unmatched to any gene: 8. The CDR3 is made up of 15 amino acids. DNA for the CDR3: TGTGCCAGCAGCCAACGACGGACAGGGACCCATGGCTACACCTTC. It specifies CASSQRRTGTHGYTF.

This chain uses TRBV5-1 with TRBJ2-3; 8 nucleotides line up with TRBD1. The CDR3 loop spans 15 amino acids. J lost 3 bases, V lost 2 bases, and 5 bases had no gene match. Germline assignment: CDR1 SGHRS and CDR2 YFSETQ. For the CDR3, the DNA is TGCGCCAGCAGCTTTTCGGGACAGGCAACAGATACGCAGTATTTT. Translated, it gives CASSFSGQATDTQYF.

The J gene is TRBJ2-3, the V gene TRBV7-9; D remains ambiguous. The CDR3 totals 15 residues. V lost 5 bases, J lost 0 bases, and 12 bases lay in between. Germline-derived CDR1 and CDR2 are SEHNR and FQNEAQ (reference sequence). The CDR3: CASSPAVVSTDTQYF. The DNA of the CDR3 is TGTGCCAGCAGCCCCGCGGTTGTGAGCACAGATACGCAGTATTTT.